The T cell receptor beta chain under discussion was sequenced for a study of T cell responses to AZD1222 COVID-19 vaccine. Findings of the study overall: Across the whole spike, CD4 TCRs peaked at regions 160-218 and 743-854. Just a handful of AZD1222 recipients were seropositive at baseline.

Comments on this clone: Its antigen is still unknown.

The method was immunoSEQ multiplex PCR; TCRdb's version includes in-frame clones alone and lacks a portion of them. The data show 150,000 to 200,000 clones, with 90% seen just once and around 3% held by the top ten. The CDR3 is 14 residues long. Trimming took off 0 bases at V and 6 bases at J, with 8 bases between the two ends. CDR1 LGHNA and CDR2 YSLEER come from the germline V gene. The chain joins TRBV4-3 to TRBJ1-4; D is uncertain. Sequencing was performed on peripheral blood, taken on day 0 of AZD1222 vaccination. The receptor was isolated from an adult in good health. The CDR3 loop reads CASSQDPGDEKLFF. As DNA, the CDR3 is TGCGCCAGCAGCCAAGACCCGGGCGATGAAAAACTGTTTTTT.